Listed below are T cell receptor beta chains from one sample, sequenced in a study of cytomegalovirus exposure and HLA in healthy donors. Produced via immunoSEQ multiplex PCR; TCRdb's table is partial and in-frame only. Of approximately 210,000 clones detected, roughly 88% appear once; the ten largest clones hold just under 3%. Sequenced: PBMCs. The origin of the receptors is a woman aged 18-29 years in good health and CMV-seronegative. Each CDR3 is given with its conserved first and last residue. A D gene is named only where the DNA matches it firmly. Some rows mark clone size as missing; the rest say once, few, many or name a class of expanded clone.

clone_size j_call v_call d_call cdr3_nt cdr3_aa
few TRBJ2-2 TRBV9 NA TGTGCCAGAGCTCTGGAGGGGCTAAGCCCGGAGCTGTTTTTT CARALEGLSPELFF
few TRBJ1-1 TRBV7-2 TRBD1 TGTGCCAGCAGCTTGGTGACAGGGGGACACGCTTTCTTT CASSLVTGGHAFF
NA TRBJ2-1 TRBV5-4 TRBD1 TGTGCCAGCAGCTGGGGACAGGTGTACAATGAGCAGTTCTTC CASSWGQVYNEQFF
NA TRBJ1-2 TRBV29-1 NA TGCAGCGTCGTATCCCAGGGCTACTATGGCTACACCTTC CSVVSQGYYGYTF
NA TRBJ2-3 TRBV4-2 TRBD1 TGTGCCAGCAGGTATCAGACAGGGGCAGATACGCAGTATTTT CASRYQTGADTQYF
once TRBJ2-1 TRBV4-1 TRBD1 TGCGCCAGCAGCCAAGAACAACAGGGGCTGTACAATGAGCAGTTCTTC CASSQEQQGLYNEQFF
NA TRBJ2-5 TRBV4-1 NA TGCGCCAGCAGCCGGCACGGGCAAGAGACCCAGTACTTC CASSRHGQETQYF
NA TRBJ2-3 TRBV9 TRBD2 TGTGCCAGCAGCGTAGCGGCTAGCGGGACTAGCACAGATACGCAGTATTTT CASSVAASGTSTDTQYF
NA TRBJ1-1 TRBV5-4 NA TGTGCCAGCAGCTTGGACGGAGGGGTCAACACTGAAGCTTTCTTT CASSLDGGVNTEAFF
NA TRBJ1-2 TRBV28 NA TGTGCCAGCAGTTTTAGCCAACGGGGCTACACCTTC CASSFSQRGYTF
NA TRBJ1-1 TRBV5-4 TRBD1 TGTGCCAGCAGCATAGACAGGGTGAACACTGAAGCTTTCTTT CASSIDRVNTEAFF
NA TRBJ1-1 TRBV4-3 NA TGCGCCAGCAGGGGGGGAACTGAAGCTTTCTTT CASRGGTEAFF
NA TRBJ2-7 TRBV11-2 NA TGTGCCAGCAGCCGGCGGCGCCCACCCTACGAGCAGTACTTC CASSRRRPPYEQYF
NA TRBJ1-1 TRBV28 NA TGTGCCAGCAGTTTGTGGGGAGTAGCTGAAGCTTTCTTT CASSLWGVAEAFF
NA TRBJ2-3 TRBV28 TRBD2 TGTGCCAGCAGTACTAGCGGGAGGACCTTCGGCACAGATACGCAGTATTTT CASSTSGRTFGTDTQYF
NA TRBJ1-1 TRBV5-6 NA TGTGCCAGCAGCTGGGGGGGGCCTACAGCTGAAGCTTTCTTT CASSWGGPTAEAFF